This T cell receptor beta chain comes out of a study of CD8+ T cells in alopecia areata (dated 2018 in TCRdb). With respect to the entire study: The treated patients, all with moderate-to-severe alopecia areata, were enrolled in an open-label pilot trial of oral tofacitinib given at 5 to 10 mg twice daily. RNA came from the PAXgene miRNA kit for fixed scalp, the miRNeasy kit for PBMCs, and the RNeasy kit for mouse skin. Biopsies were taken from tofacitinib-treated patients at baseline and at 4 and 24 weeks of treatment, and a later scalp biopsy was taken in several of the tofacitinib-treated patients. Scalp tissue and sorted CD4+ and CD8+ peripheral blood T cells from patchy and totalis/universalis alopecia areata patients and from healthy controls were covered by human TCRbeta sequencing. Scalp clonality was compared across normal scalp (n=4), patchy alopecia areata scalp (n=8), and alopecia totalis/universalis scalp (n=8). The study used high-throughput TCRbeta sequencing to examine T cell clonal expansion in alopecia areata, in both the C3H/HeJ mouse model and human patients. immunoSEQ multiplex PCR using 35 Vbeta forward primers and 13 Jbeta reverse primers was used to amplify TCRbeta CDR3 regions. Tofacitinib was administered for 6 to 18 months, and 6 months of follow-up off drug were then conducted to assess delayed response and recurrence.

Beyond this particular receptor, the publication reports: Resident alphabeta T cells in normal human skin are also sequenced, complicating scalp TCR repertoire analysis, unlike mouse skin dominated by gammadelta T cells. Compared with mice, TCR sequences shared between patients were less clear, possibly partly because of HLA diversity across the patient population. Compared with normal scalp, lesional scalp had higher clonality and more expanded CD8+ clones, particularly in alopecia totalis/universalis, a pattern that suggests antigenic drive.

From its cysteine to its phenylalanine, the CDR3 spans 15 amino acids. Only the CDR3 portion is preserved as DNA: 45 bases, with reading frame beginning at the first base. The junction shows trimming of 7 bases on V and 3 bases on J, and the gene matches do not reach 9 bases of it. Sequences SNHLY (CDR1) and FYNNEI (CDR2) are obtained from the germline V gene. The method was the immunoSEQ multiplex PCR assay. RNA was extracted from all samples and reverse transcribed into cDNA, which served as template for TCR sequencing. First-strand cDNA was synthesized with SuperScript III using a 2:1 mix of oligo-dT and random hexamers. A synthetic immune receptor repertoire was used to assess amplification bias, and residual bias was removed computationally. The published analysis was carried out like this. Raw reads were preprocessed to remove errors, and CDR3 was defined by IMGT conventions from the conserved cysteine to phenylalanine. Clonality was computed as 1 minus the Shannon entropy, with the entropy normalized by log2 of the number of productive unique TCRs. Whether scalp clones were CD4 or CD8 was inferred by matching scalp TCRbeta sequences against CD4 and CD8 repertoires sorted from blood. Imported from immuneACCESS, the table was reduced by TCRdb to in-frame sequences with V and J called. These copies leave out some clones; in studies compared against another copy, an unresolved V gene accounts for under half, and the cause of the remainder is not known. That table is the source of V, J and clone size, and D and trimming were worked out from the DNA. The sample contains 150,000 or so clones, around 47% of them found a single time. Together, the top ten hold about 6.4% of the sample.

Lesional scalp punch biopsies and peripheral blood were collected from alopecia areata patients. After PBMCs were isolated by density centrifugation and stained for CD3, CD4 and CD8, a FACSAria was used to sort CD4+ and CD8+ T cells. Note on this clone: It lacks a known antigen. One base away there is no much larger clone; base qualities are not given.

The chain uses TRBV2 and TRBJ2-7, and 10 junction bases match TRBD2. Sequencing was performed on CD4+ T cells sorted from blood. The TCR comes from a human donor with alopecia areata. The CDR3 region has the sequence CASTGVAGGDYEQYF. The nucleotide sequence is given as TGTGCCAGCACAGGAGTAGCGGGAGGAGACTACGAGCAGTACTTC.